Presented here are 14 T cell receptor beta chains from one specimen sequenced in a study of identical twins. TCRdb independently ran MiXCR on the 5' RACE reads; one entry per CDR3 protein. The sample carries roughly 1.6 million distinct CDR3 sequences, 32% recorded once. Specimen: cord blood. Receptors originate from a newborn girl in good health.

This clonotype has a handful of counts. The gene calls are TRBV7-9 and TRBJ1-2, with D maybe TRBD1 (6 bases). This CDR3 region has 17 residues. Trimming cost V 0 bases and J 5 bases, with 19 bases left between them. Germline-derived CDR1 and CDR2 are SEHNR and FQNEAQ (reference sequence). The CDR3 sequence is CASSLAYKQGSLYGYTF. CDR3 nucleotide sequence: TGTGCCAGCAGCTTAGCGTACAAACAGGGATCTCTATATGGCTACACCTTC.

This clonotype came up a few times. This sequence joins TRBV7-9 and TRBJ2-3, with D perhaps TRBD2 (5 bases). The germline V gene encodes CDR1 SEHNR and CDR2 FQNEAQ (reference sequence). The CDR3 is 15 amino acids. With 5 bases removed from V and 0 bases from J, the gap between germline ends came to 12 bases. CDR3 nucleotide sequence: TGTGCCAGCAGCAAGAGAGGGATTAGCACAGATACGCAGTATTTT. Amino acid sequence: CASSKRGISTDTQYF.

The chain carries TRBV27 and TRBJ2-6; 8 nucleotides agree with TRBD1. CDR1 is MNHEY and CDR2 is SMNVEV in the germline V gene (reference sequence). The V segment lost 3 bases and the J segment 2 bases; nucleotides outside the gene matches: 6. The CDR3 sequence is 17 residues long. The CDR3 here is CASSFGTGPAGANVLTF. The DNA for the CDR3 is TGTGCCAGCAGTTTCGGGACAGGCCCCGCTGGGGCCAACGTCCTGACTTTC.

This rearrangement joins TRBV4-2 to TRBJ2-7, with 8 positions matching TRBD2. This CDR3 is built from 16 residues. The germline V gene encodes CDR1 LGHNA and CDR2 YNFKEQ. The V segment lost 4 bases and the J segment 7 bases; nucleotides outside the gene matches: 15. The CDR3 sequence is CASSRQTSGLYNEQYF. DNA for the CDR3: TGTGCCAGCAGCCGCCAAACTAGCGGCCTTTACAATGAGCAGTACTTC.

This clonotype has a single count. V usage is TRBV3-1 and J usage is TRBJ2-1; TRBD2 matches at 11 bases. Germline CDR1 reads LGHDT; CDR2 reads YNNKEL (reference sequence). J lost 0 bases, V lost 4 bases, and 20 bases had no gene match. The CDR3 is 22 residues long. The DNA of the CDR3 is TGTGCCAGCAGCCGGACAGTAGGACTAGCGGGTGGCCACTCGAACTCCTACAATGAGCAGTTCTTC. Protein: CASSRTVGLAGGHSNSYNEQFF.

The chain recombines TRBV24-1 with TRBJ2-1; 8 bases are shared with TRBD1. The DNA end is more similar to TRBJ2-7, so the J call may be wrong. Germline-derived CDR1 and CDR2 are KGHDR and SFDVKD. The CDR3 totals 16 residues. CDR3 loop: CATSDPGQGASHEQYF. DNA for the CDR3: TGTGCCACCAGTGATCCTGGACAGGGTGCGTCCCATGAGCAGTACTTC.

CDR3 in amino acids: CATSDRGRNEQYF. Here the CDR3 DNA reads TGTGCCACCAGTGATCGGGGGCGAAACGAGCAGTACTTC. The genes are TRBV24-1 and TRBJ2-4, with D possibly called TRBD1 or TRBD2 (6 bases each). The DNA end favors TRBJ2-7, so the J call may be wrong. This CDR3 has 13 residues. In germline, CDR1 is KGHDR, CDR2 SFDVKD.

The table lists this clonotype with a few counts. The chain carries TRBV4-2 and TRBJ2-3; 8 bases map to TRBD2. The CDR3 consists of 15 residues. The V and J ends lost 3 bases and 1 base, in that order; junction bases with no gene match: 3. Germline V gives CDR1 LGHNA, CDR2 YNFKEQ. The CDR3 DNA reads TGTGCCAGCAGCCACGCGGGGGGACGCACAGATACGCAGTATTTT. Protein product: CASSHAGGRTDTQYF.

The chain couples TRBV29-1 to TRBJ2-7; 9 bases match TRBD2. The germline gives CDR1 SQVTM, CDR2 ANQGSEA. The CDR3 loop spans 16 amino acids. With V trimmed by 1 base and J by 1 base, 8 bases remained unmatched. The CDR3 sequence: CSVEGGELAGSYEQYF. The CDR3 DNA follows: TGCAGCGTTGAAGGAGGGGAACTAGCGGGTTCCTACGAGCAGTACTTC.

The V call is TRBV29-1, the J call TRBJ2-6; 8 bases map to TRBD1. Germline V gene sequence: CDR1 SQVTM, CDR2 ANQGSEA. V dropped 7 bases and J dropped 1; count of bases not matched to a gene: 15. This CDR3 is built from 18 residues. The chain's CDR3 is CSALTGALWGSGANVLTF. CDR3 in DNA: TGCAGCGCCTTGACAGGGGCCTTATGGGGGTCTGGGGCCAACGTCCTGACTTTC.

This clonotype was picked up a small number of times. CDR3 bases: TGTGCCAGCAGTCAGTGGACCTTCAAGAAGGAAACTGAAGCTTTCTTT. It yields the protein CASSQWTFKKETEAFF. V and J are TRBV27 and TRBJ1-1; no reliable D call. The germline CDR1 and CDR2 sequences are MNHEY and SMNVEV (reference sequence). CDR3 length: 16 residues. V was cut by 5 bases and J by 5 bases, with 21 bases left in between.

The chain couples TRBV4-2 to TRBJ2-2; maybe TRBD2 (6 bases). V was trimmed by 0 bases and J by 8 bases, leaving 10 bases between them. The CDR3 consists of 14 residues. Germline CDR1 reads LGHNA; CDR2 reads YNFKEQ. The CDR3 here is CASSQDRTIGELFF. In DNA, the CDR3 is TGTGCCAGCAGCCAAGATCGGACTATAGGGGAGCTGTTTTTT.

This clonotype has a handful of counts. The chain carries TRBV27 and TRBJ2-5, with D unresolved. With 5 bases removed from V and 7 bases from J, the gap between germline ends came to 14 bases. Germline CDR1 and CDR2: MNHEY and SMNVEV (reference sequence). The CDR3 extends over 13 amino acids. The CDR3 coding sequence is TGTGCCAGCAGTAGAGACGTCCCAGGGACCCAGTACTTC. It specifies CASSRDVPGTQYF.

This clonotype was seen a handful of times. The chain has TRBV2 and TRBJ2-4; 7 bases map to TRBD2. Near its end, the DNA agrees better with TRBJ2-7, so the J call may be wrong. The CDR3 contains 13 residues. Germline V gene lookup returns CDR1 SNHLY and CDR2 FYNNEI. As DNA, the CDR3 is TGTGCCAGCAGTGAATGGGGGGGGTACGAGCAGTACTTC. Translated: CASSEWGGYEQYF.